The T cell receptor (beta chain) under discussion was sequenced for a study of cytomegalovirus exposure and HLA in healthy donors. Broader study findings: A later analysis reportedly found fewer N-insertions in an Asian-associated ancestry cluster than the roughly 670-donor mean. TCR beta V- and J-gene trimming, according to a later analysis, was linked to a missense DCLRE1C variant. In a later analysis, CMV-associated beta chains were mostly HLA-associated, it appeared.

These donors, healthy bone marrow donors, were studied. Vbeta (60) and Jbeta (13) primers were used in the PCR. This table comes from immunoSEQ multiplex PCR, and its TCRdb copy is limited to in-frame clones, with some not included. The sample lists some 110,000 clones; more than 70% were seen once. In regard to this clone: Its antigen is unknown.

V gave up 3 bases and J gave up 4 bases, with 13 bases separating them. CDR3 length: 16 amino acids. In germline, CDR1 is SGHDN, CDR2 FVKESK. The V and J genes are TRBV14 and TRBJ2-6; D gene uncertain. The TCR originated in a middle-aged man in good health and CMV-seronegative. Specimen: PBMCs. CDR3: CASSQGRLAGANVLTF. As DNA, the CDR3 is TGTGCCAGCAGCCAGGGCCGTCTGGCCGGGGCCAACGTCCTGACTTTC.